Each of the 3 T cell receptor beta chains below was sequenced from the same sample in a study of blood T cell repertoires in COVID-19. Profiling relied on immunoSEQ multiplex PCR, and the TCRdb table lists in-frame clones only, not all of them. The repertoire holds just over 650,000 clones, with around 90% as singletons. Sequencing used peripheral blood. The receptors were sampled from a woman aged 18-29 years with acute or convalescent COVID-19.

The chain carries TRBV4-3 and TRBJ2-6; D gene unclear. With 0 bases removed from V and 0 bases from J, the gap between germline ends came to 9 bases. The CDR3 contains 17 residues. The germline V gene has CDR1 LGHNA and CDR2 YSLEER. The CDR3 protein is CASSQDGENSGANVLTF. The DNA of the CDR3 is TGCGCCAGCAGCCAAGACGGTGAAAACTCTGGGGCCAACGTCCTGACTTTC.

The V gene is TRBV7-9, the J gene TRBJ1-1; tentatively, D is TRBD1 (6 bases). The V gene lost 5 bases and the J gene lost 5 bases, with 18 bases spanning the gap. Germline CDR1 and CDR2: SEHNR and FQNEAQ (reference sequence). This CDR3 spans 15 amino acids. CDR3 in amino acids: CASSLESQGKTEAFF. The DNA for the CDR3 is TGTGCCAGCAGCCTCGAATCACAGGGTAAGACTGAAGCTTTCTTT.

There are a few counts of this clone. The genes are TRBV14 and TRBJ1-6; 9 nucleotides match TRBD1. The junction had 4 bases not matched to a gene; V was cut back by 8 bases and J by 8 bases. Per germline, CDR1 SGHDN and CDR2 FVKESK. This CDR3 has 13 residues. The CDR3 here is CASGRTGDSPLHF. In DNA form, the CDR3 reads TGTGCCAGCGGCCGGACAGGGGATTCACCCCTCCACTTT.